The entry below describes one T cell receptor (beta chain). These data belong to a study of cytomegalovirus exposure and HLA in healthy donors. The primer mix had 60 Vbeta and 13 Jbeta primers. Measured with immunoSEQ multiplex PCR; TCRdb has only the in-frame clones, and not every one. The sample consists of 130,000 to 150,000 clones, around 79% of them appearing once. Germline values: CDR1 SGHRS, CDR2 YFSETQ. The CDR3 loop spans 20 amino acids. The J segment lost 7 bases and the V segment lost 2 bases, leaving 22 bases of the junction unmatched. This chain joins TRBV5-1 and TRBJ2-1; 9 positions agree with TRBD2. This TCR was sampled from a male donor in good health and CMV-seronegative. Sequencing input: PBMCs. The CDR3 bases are TGCGCCAGCAGCTTCGACCCGGTTCACCTTAGCGGGAGTTCCAGAAATGAGCAGTTCTTC. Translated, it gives CASSFDPVHLSGSSRNEQFF.